The source of this T cell receptor (beta chain) is a study of blood T cell repertoires in COVID-19 (TCRdb year 2020). Notes on the research overall: Samples covering the acute and convalescent phases of COVID-19 were provided by collaborators in the United States, Italy and Spain. The prospective study material was composed of cDNA or gDNA derived from T cells, B-cell-depleted T cells, or PBMCs. The dataset comprised deeply sampled blood TCRbeta repertoires from subjects exposed to, actively infected with, or recovered from COVID-19. The repertoires were made available in a free public database intended to serve as a resource for research on the immune response to SARS-CoV-2. Samples were obtained from the ongoing ImmuneRACE study (first 160 participants) and from 1,000 to 1,500 subjects provided by 6 global collaborators. The sample metadata nearly always contained a de-identified subject ID, COVID-19 status, age in years and sex. Where available, HLA class I and class II types were taken from metadata supplied by the sample provider and were not determined by assay-based typing.

Of note for this clone: What antigen it recognizes has not been identified. No quality values exist for individual bases; no much larger clone is one base distant.

TCRbeta CDR3 regions were amplified from genomic DNA using the immunoSEQ Assay, a bias-controlled multiplex PCR. The original methods were these. Within the assay, amplification of reference gene primers was used to estimate how many nucleated cells each sample contained. To quantify the absolute abundance of each unique TCRbeta CDR3 rearrangement, sequence reads were collapsed and filtered. Productive Simpson clonality was computed per sample as the square root of Simpson's diversity index over productive rearrangements. What TCRdb holds here is the immuneACCESS table cut down to in-frame rearrangements. Part of the clones is not present; checked against another copy, under half of the missing clones reflect an unresolved V gene, and the others are unexplained. The V and J calls and the clone size are those of that table, but D and trimming were determined from the DNA. Counted in this sample were 120,000 to 150,000 clones; around 87% of them appeared once. About 6.5% of the sample is taken by the ten largest.

What the research found in general, with its limitations: The amount of clinical and demographic metadata varied by source and participant and was provided uncurated.

Each collaborating institution followed its own protocols to collect whole blood in K2EDTA tubes. For TCRbeta analysis, collaborators shipped samples as frozen whole blood, isolated PBMCs, or DNA extracted from either of those sample types. CDR1 and CDR2 (MNHEY, SVGAGI) derive from the germline V gene. There are 13 amino acids in the CDR3, from cysteine to phenylalanine inclusive. Only the CDR3 portion is preserved as DNA: 39 bases, with reading frame beginning at the first base. Trimming at the junction amounts to 6 bases on V and 0 bases on J, and the germline ends lie 6 bases apart. The specimen was peripheral blood. This receptor chain uses TRBV6-5 and TRBJ2-1, with no confident D gene call. The sequence derives from a man older than 75 with acute or convalescent COVID-19. The DNA is TGTGCCAGCAGACAGAGCTCCTACAATGAGCAGTTCTTC. This encodes CASRQSSYNEQFF.